This T cell receptor (beta chain) was sequenced for a study of technical replicates of blood from a few donors. V dropped 5 bases and J dropped 1 base, with 8 bases sitting between them. CDR3 length: 13 amino acids. Germline CDR1 reads SGHAT; CDR2 reads FQNNGV. Data came from immunoSEQ multiplex PCR; TCRdb stores just in-frame clones and leaves some out. The sample consists of around 80,000 clones, around 90% of them appearing once. The chain couples TRBV11-2 to TRBJ1-2; D ambiguous. The sample comprised T cells isolated from PBMCs. This TCR came from a human donor in good health. The CDR3 DNA reads TGTGCCAGCAGCCCGTACAGTAACTATGGCTACACCTTC. As protein: CASSPYSNYGYTF.